These 5 T cell receptor beta chains originate from one sample sequenced in a study of shared clonotypes between healthy human individuals. In the naive CD8 group, cells lacked CD45RO and were positively selected for CCR7, so terminally differentiated effector memory CD45RA+ cells were left out. Clones were sequenced by immunoSEQ multiplex PCR, and TCRdb holds only the in-frame ones, with some missing. The data show fewer than 1 million clones, with 90% to 98% seen just once and less than 0.3% held by the top ten. Material for sequencing was naive CD8+ T cells sorted from blood. The receptors here all came from a man aged 25-45 years in good health.

This rearrangement joins TRBV27 to TRBJ2-3; no clear D gene. V lost 8 bases and J 2 bases, leaving 11 bases between the germline ends. The CDR3 consists of 13 residues. CDR1 MNHEY and CDR2 SMNVEV come from the germline V gene (reference sequence). This chain's CDR3 is CASAIEATDTQYF. The CDR3, as DNA: TGTGCCAGCGCGATAGAGGCCACAGATACGCAGTATTTT.

The CDR3 bases are TGTGCCAGCAGTTTAATAGGGGGGACTATCCCCCACTCCTACAATGAGCAGTTCTTC. This sequence encodes CASSLIGGTIPHSYNEQFF. V gene TRBV28 combines with J gene TRBJ2-1; TRBD2 is a possible D gene (7 bases). Trimming took 2 bases from V and 0 from J, leaving 20 bases between them. Germline values: CDR1 MDHEN, CDR2 SYDVKM. CDR3 size: 19 residues.

The V and J genes are TRBV4-3 and TRBJ1-1, with 7 bases matching TRBD1. Per the germline V gene, CDR1 is LGHNA and CDR2 is YSLEER. This CDR3 region has 17 residues. V was pared by 1 base and J by 0 bases, with 8 bases of the junction left unmatched. The CDR3 is CASSQGRTGVMNTEAFF. CDR3 nucleotide sequence: TGCGCCAGCAGCCAAGGGCGGACAGGAGTCATGAACACTGAAGCTTTCTTT.

In this sample, this clone turned up once. V usage is TRBV2 and J usage is TRBJ2-1; D is possibly TRBD1 (6 bases). Trimming took 3 bases from V and 10 from J, leaving 19 bases between them. Germline V CDR1 and CDR2: SNHLY, FYNNEI. The CDR3 runs 15 residues. CDR3 nucleotides: TGTGCCAGCAGTGAGGACAGACTAAGGGGACAAGAGCAGTTCTTC. As protein: CASSEDRLRGQEQFF.

The rearrangement uses TRBV27 and TRBJ1-4; 8 nucleotides match TRBD1. The V gene end was trimmed by 5 bases and the J gene end by 3 bases; junction bases not matched to a gene: 5. Germline CDR1 is MNHEY and CDR2 is SMNVEV (reference sequence). This CDR3 has 15 residues. This CDR3 is CASSPTGVPNEKLFF. In nucleotides, the CDR3 is TGTGCCAGCAGTCCGACAGGGGTTCCTAATGAAAAACTGTTTTTT.